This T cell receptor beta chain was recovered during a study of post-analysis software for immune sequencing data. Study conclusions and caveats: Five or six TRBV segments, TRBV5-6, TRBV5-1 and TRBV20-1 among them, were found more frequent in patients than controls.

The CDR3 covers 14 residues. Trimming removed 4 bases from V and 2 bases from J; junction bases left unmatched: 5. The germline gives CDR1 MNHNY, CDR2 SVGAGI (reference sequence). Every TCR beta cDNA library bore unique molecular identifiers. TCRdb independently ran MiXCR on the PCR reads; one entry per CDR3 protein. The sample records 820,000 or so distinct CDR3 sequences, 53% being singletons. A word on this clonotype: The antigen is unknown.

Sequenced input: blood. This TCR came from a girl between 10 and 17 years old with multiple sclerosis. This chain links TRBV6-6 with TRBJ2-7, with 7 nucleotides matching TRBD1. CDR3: CASSSAGTAYEQYF. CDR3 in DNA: TGTGCCAGCAGTTCCGCCGGGACAGCCTACGAGCAGTACTTC.